Following are 32 T cell receptor beta chains from one sample sequenced in a study of shared clonotypes between healthy human individuals. Assay used: immunoSEQ multiplex PCR; TCRdb lists only in-frame clones, some missing. The data show around 2,000,000 clones, roughly 91% seen once. Naive CD8 populations comprised CD45RO-negative cells positively selected for CCR7, excluding terminally differentiated effector memory CD45RA+ cells. The specimen was naive CD8+ T cells from PBMCs. These receptors all come from a man aged 18 to 30 in good health. Some clones in this sample may be carry-over from other donors' samples.

The chain employs TRBV9 and TRBJ2-6, with D possibly matching TRBD1 (7 bases). Germline lookup yields CDR1 SGDLS and CDR2 YYNGEE. The CDR3 spans 17 residues. Trimming shortened V by 5 bases and J by 2 bases, and 17 bases separated the two germline ends. The DNA for the CDR3 is TGTGCCAGCAGGGAGGGGCAGGGGGAACCTGGGGCCAACGTCCTGACTTTC. Its protein product is CASREGQGEPGANVLTF.

This clone showed up just once. This rearrangement joins TRBV30 to TRBJ2-7; TRBD2 might be the D (6 bases). CDR1 and CDR2 from the germline V gene are GTSNPN and SVGIG (reference sequence). Trimming stripped 4 bases from V and 2 bases from J, with 18 bases between. The CDR3 runs to 15 residues. CDR3 amino acids: CAWTQWGGPPYEQYF. The CDR3 DNA follows: TGTGCCTGGACCCAATGGGGAGGACCACCCTACGAGCAGTACTTC.

CDR3 sequence (DNA): TGTGCCAGCACCTCTGGGGGTGCGCTAGCGGGAGGGTCGCAGGCATACGAGCAGTACTTC. Residues: CASTSGGALAGGSQAYEQYF. The chain joins TRBV13 to TRBJ2-7; 12 bases fit TRBD2. This CDR3 contains 20 residues. Germline-derived CDR1 and CDR2 are PRHDT and FYEKMQ (reference sequence). V was pared by 7 bases and J by 4 bases, with 23 bases of the junction left unmatched.

The chain is built from TRBV11-2 and TRBJ2-7; a weak D match, TRBD1 (6 bases). There are 17 residues in the CDR3. Trimming shortened V by 0 bases and J by 0 bases, and 15 bases separated the two germline ends. Germline CDR1 and CDR2: SGHAT and FQNNGV. CDR3 DNA: TGTGCCAGCAGCTTAGATCCCACGACAGGCAGCTCCTACGAGCAGTACTTC. It encodes CASSLDPTTGSSYEQYF. Drawing the rest from reference TRBV11-2 and TRBJ2-7, the complete variable domain is EAGVAQSPRYKIIEKRQSVAFWCNPISGHATLYWYQQILGQGPKLLIQFQNNGVVDDSQLPKDRFSAERLKGVDSTLKIQPAKLEDSAVYLCASSLDPTTGSSYEQYFGPGTRLTVT.

The V call is TRBV10-1, the J call TRBJ2-7, with 7 bases lining up with TRBD1. The CDR3 sequence is 14 residues long. Germline assignment: CDR1 WNHNN and CDR2 SYGVQD (reference sequence). V lost 2 bases to trimming and J lost 3 bases; unmatched junction nucleotides: 4. CDR3 coding DNA: TGCGCCAGCAGTGAGACTCGGGACAGCTACGAGCAGTACTTC. This translates into CASSETRDSYEQYF.

The chain is built from TRBV7-9 and TRBJ2-7; 11 bases fit TRBD2. The trim removed 1 base at V and 3 bases at J, leaving 8 bases unmatched. Germline CDR1 SEHNR, CDR2 FQNEAQ (reference sequence). The CDR3 is made up of 17 amino acids. This chain's CDR3 is CASSLVLAGEGIYEQYF. CDR3 nucleotides: TGTGCCAGCAGCTTAGTACTAGCGGGAGAGGGGATCTACGAGCAGTACTTC. Filled out from reference TRBV7-9 and TRBJ2-7, the complete variable domain reads DTGVSQNPRHKITKRGQNVTFRCDPISEHNRLYWYRQTLGQGPEFLTYFQNEAQLEKSRLLSDRFSAERPKGSFSTLEIQRTEQGDSAMYLCASSLVLAGEGIYEQYFGPGTRLTVT.

The rearrangement joins TRBV14 to TRBJ2-3; D possibly corresponds to TRBD1 (5 bases). CDR1 is SGHDN and CDR2 is FVKESK in the germline V gene. The CDR3 contains 17 residues. Trimming pared 4 bases from V and 5 bases from J, leaving 22 bases between. CDR3 sequence: CASSPTWVGPSRDTQYF. As DNA, the CDR3 is TGTGCCAGCAGCCCCACCTGGGTGGGGCCCTCTAGAGATACGCAGTATTTT.

This chain joins TRBV11-2 and TRBJ2-7; D gene ambiguous. This CDR3 is 13 amino acids long. Trimming left V 1 base short and J 12 bases short, with 16 bases between. Germline CDR1 and CDR2: SGHAT and FQNNGV. The chain's CDR3 is CASSLVGLRDLYF. CDR3 in DNA: TGTGCCAGCAGCTTAGTTGGTTTAAGGGATCTGTACTTC.

The chain joins TRBV5-1 to TRBJ2-1; D remains ambiguous. The CDR3 length is 15 residues. CDR1 and CDR2 from the germline V gene are SGHRS and YFSETQ. V lost 3 bases, J lost 0 bases, and 10 bases lay in between. The CDR3 DNA is TGCGCCAGCAGCTCTCGAGACCCCTCCTACAATGAGCAGTTCTTC. Protein sequence: CASSSRDPSYNEQFF.

This chain links TRBV28 with TRBJ2-1; D not resolved. CDR3 length: 12 amino acids. The germline V gene has CDR1 MDHEN and CDR2 SYDVKM. Trimming stripped 5 bases from V and 3 bases from J, with 5 bases between. This CDR3 reads CASSAHYNEQFF. In nucleotides, the CDR3 is TGTGCCAGCAGTGCCCACTACAATGAGCAGTTCTTC.

On this clone: Germline and junction disagree at one end, which may indicate a read error. The genes are TRBV19 and TRBJ1-2, with D perhaps matching TRBD1 (6 bases). CDR1 and CDR2 (germline): LNHDA, SQIVND (reference sequence). CDR3 size: 12 residues. The CDR3 region is CPRGYSNYGYTF. In DNA, the CDR3 is TGCCCGAGGGGGTACTCTAACTATGGCTACACCTTC.

The chain links TRBV9 to TRBJ1-1; D call uncertain. The CDR3 length is 14 residues. The ends were cut back, 0 bases at V and 5 bases at J, with 11 bases in the middle. CDR1 is SGDLS, CDR2 YYNGEE, per germline. CDR3 sequence reads: CASSVGGWGTEAFF. The CDR3 region has the DNA TGTGCCAGCAGCGTAGGCGGATGGGGTACTGAAGCTTTCTTT.

The chain couples TRBV9 to TRBJ2-7; D not resolved. Trimming shortened V by 0 bases and J by 2 bases, and 12 bases separated the two germline ends. Germline-derived CDR1 and CDR2 are SGDLS and YYNGEE. The CDR3 length is 15 residues. This CDR3 is CASSVDDSSPYEQYF. The CDR3 nucleotides are TGTGCCAGCAGCGTAGATGATAGCTCTCCCTACGAGCAGTACTTC.

V is TRBV7-3 and J is TRBJ2-1, with 8 bases identical to TRBD2. V lost 5 bases, J lost 6 bases, and 9 bases stayed unmatched. This CDR3 spans 15 amino acids. Germline lookup yields CDR1 SGHTA and CDR2 FQGTGA. Here the CDR3 DNA reads TGTGCCAGCAGCCCGCTAGCGGGCGACCCCAATGAGCAGTTCTTC. Residues: CASSPLAGDPNEQFF.

With regard to this clone: The identical CDR3 is also encoded by other nucleotide sequences in the sample. The genes are TRBV9 and TRBJ2-1; 10 nucleotides match TRBD2. The V gene's germline CDR1 is SGDLS and CDR2 YYNGEE. The ends lost 1 base at V and 7 bases at J; junction bases unmatched: 5. The CDR3 totals 15 residues. For the CDR3, the DNA is TGTGCCAGCAGCGTACTAGCGGGAGCTTCGAATGAGCAGTTCTTC. Amino acid sequence: CASSVLAGASNEQFF.

V and J are TRBV7-9 and TRBJ2-2; 8 bases fit TRBD2. The CDR3 has 17 residues. The V and J ends lost 5 bases and 4 bases, in that order; junction bases with no gene match: 12. Germline V gene lookup returns CDR1 SEHNR and CDR2 FQNEAQ (reference sequence). CDR3: CASSGPQRELGTGELFF. As DNA, the CDR3 is TGTGCCAGCAGCGGCCCCCAGCGGGAGCTTGGCACCGGGGAGCTGTTTTTT.

This clone was found once. Other DNA sequences from this sample encode an identical CDR3 as well. The V and J genes are TRBV19 and TRBJ2-7; 9 bases line up with TRBD1. CDR1 is LNHDA, CDR2 SQIVND, per germline (reference sequence). CDR3 length equals 14 residues. Trimming removed 7 bases from V and 4 bases from J; junction bases left unmatched: 8. CDR3 nucleotides: TGTGCCAGTACCCCGGGACAGGGATTTTACGAGCAGTACTTC. Protein sequence: CASTPGQGFYEQYF.

V gene TRBV9 combines with J gene TRBJ1-1; the D is unclear. From germline, CDR1 is SGDLS and CDR2 YYNGEE. The ends were cut back, 5 bases at V and 1 base at J, with 9 bases in the middle. The CDR3 length is 13 residues. The CDR3: CASRAVSNTEAFF. CDR3 DNA sequence: TGTGCCAGCAGGGCTGTCTCGAACACTGAAGCTTTCTTT.

This chain joins TRBV27 and TRBJ1-2; 7 nucleotides line up with TRBD1. The germline V gene encodes CDR1 MNHEY and CDR2 SMNVEV (reference sequence). Germline trimming cut 5 bases from V and 7 bases from J; bases unmatched to any gene: 10. The CDR3 totals 14 residues. Written as DNA, the CDR3 is TGTGCCAGCAGTCCTTCGACAGGGCGGAGTGGCTACACCTTC. Protein sequence: CASSPSTGRSGYTF.

The gene calls are TRBV5-4 and TRBJ1-1; D gene ambiguous. CDR1 and CDR2 (germline): SGHNT, YYREEE (reference sequence). Trimming took 4 bases from V and 4 from J, leaving 11 bases between them. The CDR3 length is 13 residues. CDR3 sequence: CASSPVGFTEAFF. The DNA of the CDR3 is TGTGCCAGCAGCCCGGTCGGCTTCACTGAAGCTTTCTTT.

CDR3 region: CASSMTGGPANYGYTF. The CDR3 nucleotides are TGTGCCAGTAGTATGACAGGGGGACCAGCTAACTATGGCTACACCTTC. The J gene is TRBJ1-2, the V gene TRBV19, with 9 bases lining up with TRBD1. CDR3 length: 16 residues. With 3 bases clipped from V and 0 bases from J, the junction kept 5 bases outside the gene matches. Germline CDR1 and CDR2: LNHDA and SQIVND (reference sequence).

A remark on this clone: This specimen includes other DNA sequences encoding the same CDR3. The chain carries TRBV21-1 and TRBJ1-1; the DNA was not used to check the table's D call, TRBD1. TRBV21-1 is a pseudogene. The CDR3 is made up of 14 amino acids. The CDR3 sequence: CASSKGAANTEAFF. For the CDR3, the DNA is TGTGCCAGCAGCAAAGGGGCAGCGAACACTGAAGCTTTCTTT.

The chain recombines TRBV27 with TRBJ2-3, with 10 bases identical to TRBD1. V was clipped by 5 bases and J by 1 base; unmatched bases: 3. The CDR3 has 15 amino acids. Germline loops: CDR1 MNHEY, CDR2 SMNVEV (reference sequence). The CDR3 protein is CASSTGTGGTDTQYF. The CDR3 bases are TGTGCCAGCAGTACCGGGACAGGGGGCACAGATACGCAGTATTTT.

The CDR3 DNA reads as TGTGCCAGCAGCTCTACGCGGACAGGGCCTAGCACAGATACGCAGTATTTT. Translating gives CASSSTRTGPSTDTQYF. The chain links TRBV7-9 to TRBJ2-3; the match to TRBD1 covers 8 bases. J lost 0 bases, V lost 4 bases, and 9 bases had no gene match. CDR3 length equals 17 residues. CDR1 is SEHNR and CDR2 is FQNEAQ in the germline V gene (reference sequence).

J is TRBJ2-7 and V is TRBV2, with 9 bases that match TRBD1. The CDR3 is 17 residues long. The germline CDR1 and CDR2 sequences are SNHLY and FYNNEI. With V trimmed by 6 bases and J by 0 bases, 12 bases remained unmatched. The CDR3 DNA reads as TGTGCCAGCAGGGTCTTCAGGGACAGGGCAAGCTCCTACGAGCAGTACTTC. This sequence encodes CASRVFRDRASSYEQYF. The full variable domain, its missing parts supplied by reference TRBV2 and TRBJ2-7, is EPEVTQTPSHQVTQMGQEVILRCVPISNHLYFYWYRQILGQKVEFLVSFYNNEISEKSEIFDDQFSVERPDGSNFTLKIRSTKLEDSAMYFCASRVFRDRASSYEQYFGPGTRLTVT.

This sequence joins TRBV10-3 and TRBJ2-1; 10 positions match TRBD2. The CDR3 consists of 15 residues. CDR1 ENHRY and CDR2 SYGVKD come from the germline V gene. The junction had 11 bases not matched to a gene; V was cut back by 7 bases and J by 8 bases. The CDR3 nucleotides are TGTGCCATCAAGCGGGAGGGGTCTACGGGCGATGAGCAGTTCTTC. Its protein is CAIKREGSTGDEQFF.

The chain uses TRBV27 and TRBJ2-7; D may match TRBD1 or TRBD2 (5 bases each). Germline-derived CDR1 and CDR2 are MNHEY and SMNVEV (reference sequence). The length of the CDR3 is 14 residues. The ends were cut back, 6 bases at V and 2 bases at J, with 14 bases in the middle. CDR3 DNA: TGTGCCAGCAGAATCTCCGGGGCGGCCTACGAGCAGTACTTC. This translates into CASRISGAAYEQYF.

The chain carries TRBV5-1 and TRBJ2-7; TRBD1 agrees at 11 bases. The junction had 6 bases not matched to a gene; V was cut back by 4 bases and J by 6 bases. The V gene's germline CDR1 is SGHRS and CDR2 YFSETQ. This CDR3 contains 14 residues. The CDR3 nucleotides read TGCGCCAGCAGCATGGACAGGGGGCAGAGCGAGCAGTACTTC. Translation gives CASSMDRGQSEQYF.

The V call is TRBV2, the J call TRBJ2-7, with D tentatively TRBD2 (5 bases). Germline V lookup: CDR1 SNHLY, CDR2 FYNNEI. The ends were cut back, 6 bases at V and 3 bases at J, with 15 bases in the middle. The CDR3 runs 14 residues. DNA of the CDR3: TGTGCCAGCAGGGTTCCCTCCGAGGGCTACGAGCAGTACTTC. As protein: CASRVPSEGYEQYF.

This chain joins TRBV27 and TRBJ1-1, with TRBD1 as a possible D gene (6 bases). The CDR3 totals 13 residues. The V and J ends lost 0 bases and 6 bases respectively, with 8 bases between them. CDR1 is MNHEY, CDR2 SMNVEV, per germline (reference sequence). This chain's CDR3 is CASSLSGAAEAFF. The CDR3 nucleotides are TGTGCCAGCAGTTTATCGGGGGCCGCTGAAGCTTTCTTT.

This clone appeared a single time. The V and J genes are TRBV7-9 and TRBJ2-5; 7 positions agree with TRBD1. CDR1 is SEHNR, CDR2 FQNEAQ, per germline (reference sequence). CDR3 length equals 15 residues. J lost 5 bases, V lost 5 bases, and 11 bases had no gene match. CDR3 nucleotides: TGTGCCAGCAGCAAGTCCCGACAGGGCGGGGAGACCCAGTACTTC. It translates to CASSKSRQGGETQYF.

This sequence joins TRBV29-1 and TRBJ2-1; 10 nucleotides line up with TRBD2. The germline gives CDR1 SQVTM, CDR2 ANQGSEA. The CDR3 runs to 13 residues. The junction had 8 bases not matched to a gene; V was cut back by 8 bases and J by 7 bases. DNA for the CDR3: TGCAGCACTAACAGCGGGAGGGGTAATGAGCAGTTCTTC. Translation: CSTNSGRGNEQFF.